A selection of T cell receptor beta chains follows, all from one sample in a study of spatial heterogeneity in lung cancer. One entry per CDR3 protein, called by TCRdb with MiXCR from the 5' RACE reads. The sample has over 850 distinct CDR3 sequences, about 10% seen once. The sample consisted of lung tumor tissue, taken at surgery. All receptors come from a male donor with early-stage non-small cell lung cancer. Each CDR3 is given with its conserved first and last residue. The D gene is left open where the match is weak. Only some rows state a clone size, as once, few, many or a class for expanded clones.

cdr3_aa j_call d_call clone_size v_call
CASSLGPVTGELFF TRBJ2-2 - - TRBV11-3
CASSEGGMGKNIQYF TRBJ2-4 - hyperexpanded TRBV2
CASSLDGRPNTEAFF TRBJ1-1 - - TRBV5-1
CASSLPSGGSHEQYF TRBJ2-7 TRBD2 few TRBV7-8
CASSSSGGGGTDTQYF TRBJ2-3 - large TRBV5-4
CSAPGLLNEQFF TRBJ2-1 - medium-sized TRBV20-1
CASSFLQGVGETQYF TRBJ2-5 - large TRBV27
CASSYSGTSGDETQYF TRBJ2-5 TRBD2 large TRBV6-5
CASRSRTSSTDTQYF TRBJ2-3 TRBD2 - TRBV7-3
CASSNVWVGNTIYF TRBJ1-3 - medium-sized TRBV21-1
CASSLTGDEQFF TRBJ2-1 TRBD1 large TRBV2
CASSLSYTGTPDTQYF TRBJ2-3 - - TRBV27
CASSMGSHPTEAFF TRBJ1-1 - medium-sized TRBV11-3